This record concerns one T cell receptor beta chain sequence. Its matching antigen is unknown. The data were obtained in a study of blood T cells in healthy people across ages. Regarding the study as a whole: TCR beta diversity per million T cells fell roughly linearly with age. PBMCs were not sorted, which prevented a conclusive comparison of naive versus antigen-experienced cells.

PCR was performed a second time for roughly 7 to 12 cycles using a sample-barcoded 5' primer and a J-beta primer mix. MiXCR, applied by TCRdb to the 5' RACE reads, yields one record per CDR3 protein. The top ten clones hold around a quarter of a sample with about 830,000 distinct CDR3 sequences, about 59% of them seen once. V lost 3 bases and J lost 5, with 10 bases in between. This CDR3 comprises 13 residues. Germline V gene lookup returns CDR1 LNHNV and CDR2 YYDKDF (reference sequence). This clonotype originated in a man aged 25-45 years in good health. The material sequenced was blood. The chain carries TRBV15 and TRBJ2-5; D is perhaps TRBD1 (5 bases). The DNA for the CDR3 is TGTGCCACCAGCAGCAGGGCCATGGAGACCCAGTACTTC. It codes for CATSSRAMETQYF.